A selection of T cell receptor beta chains follows, all from one sample in a study of blood T cell repertoires in COVID-19. This table comes from immunoSEQ multiplex PCR, and its TCRdb copy is limited to in-frame clones, with some not included. The table has 130,000 to 150,000 clones, more than 70% seen once. The sequencing sample was made of peripheral blood. These receptors originate from a human donor in a cohort sampled during active COVID-19. The CDR3 runs from the conserved cysteine through the conserved F or W. The D gene is left open where the match is weak. Clone size is shown for a subset of rows, as once, few, many or a class of expanded clone.

J gene | clone size | V gene | D gene | CDR3 protein | CDR3 DNA
TRBJ2-1 | - | TRBV19 | - | CASSIRSVPYNEQFF | TGTGCCAGTAGTATCCGGAGCGTGCCCTACAATGAGCAGTTCTTC
TRBJ1-6 | - | TRBV3-1/TRBV3-2 | - | CASSQDRASPLHF | TGTGCCAGCAGCCAAGACAGGGCATCACCCCTCCACTTT
TRBJ1-1 | few | TRBV4-3 | - | CASSQVGVAEAFF | TGCGCCAGCAGCCAAGTGGGAGTAGCTGAAGCTTTCTTT
TRBJ2-7 | - | TRBV10-3 | - | CAIGPDTSYEQYF | TGTGCCATCGGGCCGGACACCTCCTACGAGCAGTACTTC
TRBJ2-7 | once | TRBV5-1 | TRBD1 | CASSLDRGPQYF | TGCGCCAGCAGCTTGGACAGGGGGCCTCAGTACTTC
TRBJ2-3 | - | TRBV4-2 | TRBD2 | CASSEGSGGSTDTQYF | TGTGCCAGCAGCGAAGGAAGCGGGGGGAGCACAGATACGCAGTATTTT
TRBJ2-1 | once | TRBV5-1 | - | CASSLGGGPYNEQFF | TGCGCCAGCAGCTTGGGCGGGGGCCCTTACAATGAGCAGTTCTTC
TRBJ1-1 | - | TRBV10-3 | TRBD1 | CAIGDSGQGNTEAFF | TGTGCCATCGGGGACTCGGGACAGGGGAACACTGAAGCTTTCTTT
TRBJ1-2 | - | TRBV6-5 | - | CASSTPSGNYGYTF | TGTGCCAGCAGTACGCCATCAGGAAACTATGGCTACACCTTC
TRBJ2-3 | - | TRBV7-9 | - | CASSSGQNTDTQYF | TGTGCCAGCAGCTCCGGACAGAACACAGATACGCAGTATTTT
TRBJ2-3 | - | TRBV5-1 | TRBD2 | CASRPGLAASTDTQYF | TGCGCCAGCAGGCCGGGACTAGCGGCGAGCACAGATACGCAGTATTTT
TRBJ1-6 | once | TRBV11-2 | - | CASSFKLLGHNSPLHF | TGTGCCAGCAGCTTCAAACTACTCGGCCATAATTCACCCCTCCACTTT
TRBJ1-5 | - | TRBV7-2 | TRBD1 | CASSSRQGGGPQHF | TGTGCCAGCAGCTCCCGACAGGGTGGGGGGCCCCAGCATTTT
TRBJ1-3 | - | TRBV4-1 | - | CASSLVGHSSGNTIYF | TGCGCCAGCAGCTTAGTAGGACATTCATCTGGAAACACCATATATTTT
TRBJ1-2 | - | TRBV19 | - | CASSGPGVYGYTF | TGTGCCAGTAGTGGACCGGGAGTCTATGGCTACACCTTC